The rows below give T cell receptor beta chains drawn from one sample of a study of cytotoxic CD8 clonotypes in ibrutinib-treated CLL. Profiling relied on immunoSEQ multiplex PCR, and the TCRdb table lists in-frame clones only, not all of them. The sample holds about 130,000 clones; 75% to 85% are singletons and the top ten take 10% to 15%. The input for sequencing was PBMCs, taken after 12 months of ibrutinib treatment. These receptors were obtained from a human donor with chronic lymphocytic leukemia. CDR3s include the opening cysteine and the closing phenylalanine or tryptophan. A D gene is named only where the DNA matches it firmly. The size entry is marked missing in some rows and otherwise reads once, few, many or a size class.

TRBV11-2,TRBD1,TRBJ2-1,once,TGTGCCAGCAGCTTACACAGGGGTCTTTACAATGAGCAGTTCTTC,CASSLHRGLYNEQFF
TRBV28,TRBD1,TRBJ2-7,once,TGTGCCAGCAGCCCCAGTTCTCGGACAGGGGGCGAGCAGTACTTC,CASSPSSRTGGEQYF
TRBV5-1,NA,TRBJ2-2,NA,TGCGCCAGCAGCCTCCAGGGTACCGGGGAGCTGTTTTTT,CASSLQGTGELFF
TRBV6-5,NA,TRBJ1-2,once,TGTGCCAGCACGGACCGGGACCAGAGGACTAGGGGCTACACCTTC,CASTDRDQRTRGYTF
TRBV2,NA,TRBJ2-1,few,TGTGCCAGCAGTGACTTTGGCTACAATGAGCAGTTCTTC,CASSDFGYNEQFF
TRBV9,NA,TRBJ1-1,NA,TGTGCCAGCAGCGAGGATCGTTGGGACACTGAAGCTTTCTTT,CASSEDRWDTEAFF
TRBV10-3,NA,TRBJ1-1,NA,TGTGCCATCAGTTCAAAACAGGGAGCCACTGAAGCTTTCTTT,CAISSKQGATEAFF
TRBV27,TRBD2,TRBJ2-3,NA,TGTGCCAGCAGTACGCGGGACTATGCAGATACGCAGTATTTT,CASSTRDYADTQYF
TRBV18,TRBD2,TRBJ2-3,NA,TGTGCCAGCTCACCAACTAGCGGGAGACAACGGGGGGCAGATACGCAGTATTTT,CASSPTSGRQRGADTQYF
TRBV5-5,NA,TRBJ1-2,NA,TGTGCCAGCAGCTTGGCCCTCGGGACCGCAAACTATGGCTACACCTTC,CASSLALGTANYGYTF
TRBV5-1,NA,TRBJ2-1,NA,TGCGCCAGTACCCTGGACTCGGGCTACAATGAGCAGTTCTTC,CASTLDSGYNEQFF
TRBV10-3,TRBD1,TRBJ1-5,NA,TGTGCCATCAGTGCGGCACAGGGGATTAGCAATCAGCCCCAGCATTTT,CAISAAQGISNQPQHF
TRBV6-6,NA,TRBJ1-2,NA,TGTGCCAGCAGTGCAGGGACTGGAGATAACTATGGCTACACCTTC,CASSAGTGDNYGYTF
TRBV11-2,NA,TRBJ2-2,once,TGTGCCAGCAGCCGGACAGAGAACACCGGGGAGCTGTTTTTT,CASSRTENTGELFF
TRBV7-9,TRBD2,TRBJ2-7,NA,TGTGCCAGCAGCGGGGGGACTAGCGGGAGAAAGGGCCCCTACGAGCAGTACTTC,CASSGGTSGRKGPYEQYF
TRBV19,TRBD1,TRBJ1-4,NA,TGTGCCAGTACCCAGGACAGGGCAGTGAATGAAAAACTGTTTTTT,CASTQDRAVNEKLFF
TRBV10-2,TRBD2,TRBJ2-7,once,TGCGCCAGCACCGAAAAAAAAACTAGCGGGGGTTCCTACGAGCAGTACTTC,CASTEKKTSGGSYEQYF
TRBV30,NA,TRBJ1-1,NA,TGTGCCTCCGGGACTACTGAAGCTTTCTTT,CASGTTEAFF
TRBV18,NA,TRBJ2-7,NA,TGTGCCAGCTCACCAGGTTCTCCCCTCGAGCAGTACTTC,CASSPGSPLEQYF
TRBV5-1,TRBD1,TRBJ2-2,NA,TGCGCCAGCAGTCCCGGGACAGGGGGCGGAAATACCGGGGAGCTGTTTTTT,CASSPGTGGGNTGELFF
TRBV4-2,NA,TRBJ1-2,few,TGTGCCAGCAGCCTCGCTAACGGCTACACCTTC,CASSLANGYTF
TRBV28,NA,TRBJ1-2,NA,TGTGCCAGCAGTATCGAGACAGCGATCTATGGCTACACCTTC,CASSIETAIYGYTF
TRBV29-1,TRBD1,TRBJ1-3,NA,TGCAGCGTTGAAGATCGAGGCAGGGGGAGAGGAAACACCATATATTTT,CSVEDRGRGRGNTIYF
TRBV6-5,NA,TRBJ2-7,NA,TGTGCCAGCAGTTACCGGCTATCGTCTCACGAGCAGTACTTC,CASSYRLSSHEQYF
TRBV10-3,TRBD1,TRBJ1-3,NA,TGTGCCATCAGGGGACAGGGAGAAGAAACTGGAAACACCATATATTTT,CAIRGQGEETGNTIYF
TRBV7-2,NA,TRBJ2-1,NA,TGTGCCAGCAGCTTAGGGGTACTTCGAGGGCCCCGCTCCTACAATGAGCAGTTCTTC,CASSLGVLRGPRSYNEQFF
TRBV19,TRBD2,TRBJ2-5,once,TGTGCCAGTAGTATAGGGAGCGGGAGTGGGACCCAGTACTTC,CASSIGSGSGTQYF
TRBV7-9,NA,TRBJ1-2,NA,TGTGCCAGCAGCCCTCCACCACCAGCCTTC,CASSPPPPAF
TRBV2,NA,TRBJ1-1,NA,TGTGCCAGCAGTGAAGGCAGGTCACCGTATGAAGCTTTCTTT,CASSEGRSPYEAFF
TRBV29-1,TRBD1,TRBJ2-7,NA,TGCAGCGTTGTGTCCCCGGGACAGTCCACCTACGAGCAGTACTTC,CSVVSPGQSTYEQYF
TRBV6-6,TRBD1,TRBJ2-1,NA,TGTGCCAGCAGACGGGACAGCATCGGCGATGAGCAGTTCTTC,CASRRDSIGDEQFF
TRBV7-9,TRBD2,TRBJ2-5,NA,TGTGCCAGCAGCTTAGGGACTAGTCAGTACTTC,CASSLGTSQYF
TRBV4-3,NA,TRBJ1-3,NA,TGCGCCAGCAGCCAAGATCTCGGGCAGGGTGGCTCTGGAAACACCATATATTTT,CASSQDLGQGGSGNTIYF
TRBV27,TRBD2,TRBJ2-7,NA,TGTGCCAGCAGTACGGGACTAGCGGGAGTTCTCTCCTACGAGCAGTACTTC,CASSTGLAGVLSYEQYF
TRBV19,NA,TRBJ2-1,NA,TGTGCCAGCTCTGGTAGCGGAATAAACAATGAGCAGTTCTTC,CASSGSGINNEQFF
TRBV6-1,NA,TRBJ1-5,few,TGTGCCAGCAGTGAAATACAGCGCAATCAGCCCCAGCATTTT,CASSEIQRNQPQHF
TRBV2,NA,TRBJ1-1,NA,TGTGCCAGTCTCAGGGGCCTCACTGAAGCTTTCTTT,CASLRGLTEAFF
TRBV30,TRBD2,TRBJ2-5,NA,TGTGCCTGGAGTGTACTCGGACTAGCGGAGACCCAGTACTTC,CAWSVLGLAETQYF
TRBV9,TRBD2,TRBJ2-2,NA,TGTGCCAGCACCGTGACTAGCGGAACCGGGGAGCTGTTTTTT,CASTVTSGTGELFF
TRBV7-8,TRBD2,TRBJ2-7,NA,TGTGCCAGCAGCGATCCATGGGCGGGAGAGGTCCCCTACGAGCAGTACTTC,CASSDPWAGEVPYEQYF
TRBV5-6,TRBD2,TRBJ2-3,NA,TGTGCCAGCAGCCCGGGGGGAAATAGGGGAGATACGCAGTATTTT,CASSPGGNRGDTQYF
TRBV5-4,NA,TRBJ2-5,NA,TGTGCCAGCAGCCGGACGTTCGGGGGAAAAGAGACCCAGTACTTC,CASSRTFGGKETQYF
TRBV5-4,NA,TRBJ2-7,NA,TGTGCCAGCAGCTTCGGGTCCCCCTACGAGCAGTACTTC,CASSFGSPYEQYF